Below, 28 T cell receptor beta chains from the same sample are listed, as sequenced in a study of shared clonotypes between healthy human individuals. The repertoire was sequenced with immunoSEQ multiplex PCR; TCRdb's copy has only in-frame clones and lacks some. The sample carries 2 million to 2.5 million clones, 90% to 95% recorded once. Material for sequencing was naive CD4+ T cells sorted from blood. Subset given: CD45RA+ positively selected. The receptors derive from a man in his late teens or twenties in good health.

As to this clone: Other DNA sequences in the same sample also yield this CDR3. The gene calls are TRBV27 and TRBJ2-7; possibly TRBD1 or TRBD2 for D (5 bases each). The germline CDR1 and CDR2 sequences are MNHEY and SMNVEV (reference sequence). Between the trimmed V and J ends, which lost 6 bases and 5 bases, there was a span of 17 bases. The CDR3 is made up of 14 amino acids. CDR3 sequence: CASSPGRVGHEQYF. CDR3 DNA sequence: TGTGCCAGCAGCCCGGGACGCGTCGGCCACGAGCAGTACTTC.

The rearrangement uses TRBV2 and TRBJ1-5; D is uncertain. From germline, CDR1 is SNHLY and CDR2 FYNNEI. The length of the CDR3 is 13 residues. V lost 0 bases and J 11 bases, leaving 11 bases between the germline ends. The CDR3 here is CASSEASGVSQHF. The CDR3, as DNA: TGTGCCAGCAGTGAAGCGTCGGGAGTATCCCAGCATTTT.

Worth noting for this clone: Other DNA sequences within the sample encode an identical CDR3. The rearrangement joins TRBV27 to TRBJ1-5, with TRBD1 as a possible D gene (6 bases). CDR1 is MNHEY and CDR2 is SMNVEV in the germline V gene (reference sequence). The CDR3 has 14 amino acids. With 5 bases removed from V and 1 base from J, the gap between germline ends came to 9 bases. CDR3 DNA: TGTGCCAGCAGTCTTACAGGGAGCAATCAGCCCCAGCATTTT. Its protein is CASSLTGSNQPQHF.

V usage is TRBV7-9 and J usage is TRBJ1-6; D remains ambiguous. The CDR3 consists of 17 residues. V lost 1 base and J 9 bases, leaving 19 bases between the germline ends. Germline V gene sequence: CDR1 SEHNR, CDR2 FQNEAQ (reference sequence). CDR3 nucleotides: TGTGCCAGCAGCTTAGAGGCCTCTGCGGGGATAAGTTCACCCCTCCACTTT. Translation gives CASSLEASAGISSPLHF.

The chain uses TRBV4-3 and TRBJ1-2; D is possibly TRBD1 (6 bases). Germline values: CDR1 LGHNA, CDR2 YSLEER. V lost 4 bases, J lost 5 bases, and 14 bases lay in between. The CDR3 is 14 residues long. As DNA, the CDR3 is TGCGCCAGCAGCCCATCTGCAGGGGATTATGGCTACACCTTC. Translation gives CASSPSAGDYGYTF.

CDR3 sequence (DNA): TGTGCCTGGAGTGGGGGGGCGCGAAATAATTCACCCCTCCACTTT. Protein: CAWSGGARNNSPLHF. The chain has TRBV30 and TRBJ1-6; possible D gene TRBD1, 6 bases. Deletions cut 1 base from V and 5 bases from J, with 12 bases between. The CDR3 length is 15 residues. CDR1 and CDR2 (germline): GTSNPN, SVGIG (reference sequence).

The V call is TRBV6-1, the J call TRBJ1-2; tentative D call: TRBD1 (6 bases). CDR1 and CDR2 from the germline V gene are MNHNS and SASEGT. Trimming left V 0 bases short and J 8 bases short, with 13 bases between. There are 14 residues in the CDR3. CDR3 nucleotides: TGTGCCAGCAGTGAAGCGAAAACAGGGCAAGGCTACACCTTC. Its protein product is CASSEAKTGQGYTF.

This chain connects TRBV19 to TRBJ2-7; tentatively, D is TRBD1 or TRBD2 (5 bases each). Per the germline V gene, CDR1 is LNHDA and CDR2 is SQIVND (reference sequence). V lost 5 bases to trimming and J lost 2 bases, with 16 bases between them. The CDR3 length is 15 residues. CDR3 in amino acids: CASSQTGTTTYEQYF. CDR3 DNA: TGTGCCAGTAGTCAAACCGGGACCACGACCTACGAGCAGTACTTC.

This chain uses TRBV7-6 with TRBJ2-5; 11 bases match TRBD1. V lost 5 bases to trimming and J lost 0 bases; unmatched junction nucleotides: 5. The CDR3 totals 16 residues. Germline CDR1 SGHVS, CDR2 FNYEAQ. The CDR3 here is CASSNSGQGDQETQYF. CDR3 nucleotide sequence: TGTGCCAGCAGCAATTCGGGACAGGGGGACCAAGAGACCCAGTACTTC.

The chain links TRBV10-3 to TRBJ1-2; 10 nucleotides match TRBD1. Germline V gene sequence: CDR1 ENHRY, CDR2 SYGVKD. Germline trimming cut 3 bases from V and 7 bases from J; bases unmatched to any gene: 5. The CDR3 is 14 residues long. In DNA, the CDR3 is TGTGCCATCAGTGACTCGACAGGGGGCGGTGGCTACACCTTC. Amino acids: CAISDSTGGGGYTF.

V usage is TRBV11-2 and J usage is TRBJ2-3; perhaps TRBD1 as D (5 bases). The CDR3 extends over 15 amino acids. The V end lost 5 bases, the J end lost 4 bases, and 16 bases lay between the germline ends. CDR1 is SGHAT and CDR2 is FQNNGV in the germline V gene. CDR3 residues: CASSQQSAGSDTQYF. DNA for the CDR3: TGTGCCAGCAGCCAGCAGTCGGCAGGGTCAGATACGCAGTATTTT.

DNA for the CDR3: TGTGCCAGCAGCTTGTGGGTTGGAAACACCATATATTTT. It is translated as CASSLWVGNTIYF. The chain links TRBV11-2 to TRBJ1-3; D gene uncertain. Germline-derived CDR1 and CDR2 are SGHAT and FQNNGV. The CDR3 totals 13 residues. V lost 3 bases and J 3 bases, leaving 6 bases between the germline ends.

This chain links TRBV12-5 with TRBJ1-2; unclear D gene. This CDR3 has 13 amino acids. Trimming cost V 1 base and J 5 bases, with 8 bases left between them. Germline V gene lookup returns CDR1 LGHNT and CDR2 FRNRAP. The CDR3 is CASGLGAGYGYTF. The DNA for the CDR3 is TGTGCTAGTGGTTTGGGGGCGGGGTATGGCTACACCTTC.

With regard to this clone: Other DNA sequences within the sample encode an identical CDR3. The rearrangement joins TRBV28 to TRBJ2-3; D unclear. Trimming shortened V by 8 bases and J by 0 bases, and 6 bases separated the two germline ends. CDR1 and CDR2 from the germline V gene are MDHEN and SYDVKM. The CDR3 length is 12 residues. The CDR3 is CASRSSTDTQYF. CDR3 in DNA: TGTGCCAGCCGATCTAGCACAGATACGCAGTATTTT.

The genes are TRBV27 and TRBJ1-5; D is undetermined. The V and J ends lost 3 bases and 6 bases respectively, with 15 bases between them. The CDR3 totals 15 residues. The germline CDR1 and CDR2 sequences are MNHEY and SMNVEV (reference sequence). The CDR3 loop reads CASSFGNSASQPQHF. The CDR3 coding sequence is TGTGCCAGCAGTTTCGGAAACAGTGCTAGTCAGCCCCAGCATTTT.

V is TRBV6-6 and J is TRBJ1-4, with D perhaps TRBD1 (6 bases). CDR1 is MNHNY, CDR2 SVGAGI, per germline (reference sequence). The V and J ends lost 6 bases and 8 bases respectively, with 19 bases between them. There are 15 residues in the CDR3. The CDR3 sequence: CASRGRGLFNEKLFF. CDR3 sequence (DNA): TGTGCCAGCAGGGGCCGGGGGCTCTTTAACGAAAAACTGTTTTTT.

The chain employs TRBV28 and TRBJ1-1, with D unclear. This CDR3 comprises 13 residues. Between the trimmed V and J ends, which lost 5 bases and 7 bases, there was a span of 14 bases. The germline CDR1 and CDR2 sequences are MDHEN and SYDVKM. CDR3 sequence: CASSIHGRSEAFF. The CDR3 region has the DNA TGTGCCAGCAGTATCCATGGCAGGAGTGAAGCTTTCTTT.

J is TRBJ1-2 and V is TRBV6-1; D is perhaps TRBD1 (5 bases). The CDR3 consists of 14 residues. Germline loops: CDR1 MNHNS, CDR2 SASEGT. Trimming took off 2 bases at V and 6 bases at J, with 13 bases between the two ends. CDR3 DNA: TGTGCCAGCAGTGAAAGGGGAGGTCAGGATGGCTACACCTTC. Translated, it gives CASSERGGQDGYTF.

This sequence joins TRBV10-2 and TRBJ1-1; D gene unclear. This CDR3 is built from 11 residues. Germline lookup yields CDR1 WSHSY and CDR2 SAAADI. The V end was cut by 8 bases, the J end by 8 bases, with 12 bases between. As DNA, the CDR3 is TGCGCCAGCTTGGTTGATCGGGAAGCTTTCTTT. Translating it yields CASLVDREAFF.

The table lists this clone with many counts. Other DNA sequences within the sample encode an identical CDR3. The rearrangement joins TRBV27 to TRBJ1-5; D is unclear. V was cut by 9 bases and J by 2 bases, with 8 bases left in between. The CDR3 totals 12 residues. The germline gives CDR1 MNHEY, CDR2 SMNVEV (reference sequence). The CDR3 DNA sequence: TGTGCCAGGCCTCGAGGCAATCAGCCCCAGCATTTT. Translating it yields CARPRGNQPQHF.

The chain recombines TRBV5-4 with TRBJ2-7; 8 bases fit TRBD2. V was pared by 0 bases and J by 4 bases, with 6 bases of the junction left unmatched. CDR3 length: 15 amino acids. Germline V gene data show CDR1 as SGHNT and CDR2 as YYREEE (reference sequence). This chain's CDR3 is CASSLVSSGGYEQYF. The CDR3 nucleotides read TGTGCCAGCAGCTTGGTTTCCAGCGGGGGATACGAGCAGTACTTC.

This rearrangement joins TRBV5-1 to TRBJ2-2; D remains ambiguous. V shed 5 bases and J shed 7 bases, with 18 bases lying between them. Germline assignment: CDR1 SGHRS and CDR2 YFSETQ. The CDR3 runs to 15 residues. For the CDR3, the DNA is TGCGCCAGCAGGTTGTTTCTAGACCCCCGCGGGGAGCTGTTTTTT. It codes for CASRLFLDPRGELFF.

This chain links TRBV11-2 with TRBJ2-7; tentatively, D is TRBD1 or TRBD2 (6 bases each). CDR1 and CDR2 from the germline V gene are SGHAT and FQNNGV. The CDR3 has 16 amino acids. Between the trimmed V and J ends, which lost 1 base and 5 bases, there was a span of 18 bases. The CDR3 DNA sequence: TGTGCCAGCAGCTTAGCCACATCGGGGGCGCTGAACGAGCAGTACTTC. Its translation: CASSLATSGALNEQYF.

A word on this clone: Additional DNA sequences in this sample encode the identical CDR3. The rearrangement joins TRBV9 to TRBJ2-6; no firm D call. V was pared by 1 base and J by 4 bases, with 3 bases between. Germline V gives CDR1 SGDLS, CDR2 YYNGEE. CDR3 length: 13 residues. The CDR3 sequence: CASSVTGANVLTF. The CDR3 DNA follows: TGTGCCAGCAGCGTAACCGGGGCCAACGTCCTGACTTTC.

Points on this clone: The sample holds other DNA sequences that translate to the same CDR3. The chain uses TRBV19 and TRBJ1-5, with TRBD1 identical over 8 bases. The germline V gene has CDR1 LNHDA and CDR2 SQIVND (reference sequence). The CDR3 loop spans 16 amino acids. V dropped 4 bases and J dropped 0; count of bases not matched to a gene: 5. The CDR3 nucleotides are TGTGCCAGTAGTACAACAGGGGGTTTTAGCAATCAGCCCCAGCATTTT. Its protein is CASSTTGGFSNQPQHF.

The rearrangement joins TRBV11-2 to TRBJ2-2; no clear D gene. The CDR3 has 16 residues. V was trimmed by 7 bases and J by 1 base, leaving 16 bases between them. The V gene's germline CDR1 is SGHAT and CDR2 FQNNGV. The CDR3: CASTLGRTMNTGELFF. In DNA form, the CDR3 reads TGTGCCAGCACCTTGGGTCGCACGATGAACACCGGGGAGCTGTTTTTT.

The chain couples TRBV7-2 to TRBJ2-3; weak D call: TRBD1 (5 bases). This CDR3 has 17 amino acids. Germline V gene sequence: CDR1 SGHTA, CDR2 FQGNSA. V was cut by 1 base and J by 3 bases, with 17 bases left in between. Here the CDR3 reads CASSLGLRDFATDTQYF. CDR3 coding DNA: TGTGCCAGCAGCTTAGGCCTCAGGGATTTTGCAACAGATACGCAGTATTTT.

The chain is built from TRBV28 and TRBJ1-1; D is ambiguous. Deletions cut 3 bases from V and 1 base from J, with 9 bases between. The CDR3 covers 14 residues. CDR1 is MDHEN and CDR2 is SYDVKM in the germline V gene. The CDR3, as DNA: TGTGCCAGCAGTTTTCTTGACCAGAACACTGAAGCTTTCTTT. Translation: CASSFLDQNTEAFF. The full variable domain, in which reference TRBV28 and TRBJ1-1 provide the parts outside the CDR3, is DVKVTQSSRYLVKRTGEKVFLECVQDMDHENMFWYRQDPGLGLRLIYFSYDVKMKEKGDIPEGYSVSREKKERFSLILESASTNQTSMYLCASSFLDQNTEAFFGQGTRLTVV.